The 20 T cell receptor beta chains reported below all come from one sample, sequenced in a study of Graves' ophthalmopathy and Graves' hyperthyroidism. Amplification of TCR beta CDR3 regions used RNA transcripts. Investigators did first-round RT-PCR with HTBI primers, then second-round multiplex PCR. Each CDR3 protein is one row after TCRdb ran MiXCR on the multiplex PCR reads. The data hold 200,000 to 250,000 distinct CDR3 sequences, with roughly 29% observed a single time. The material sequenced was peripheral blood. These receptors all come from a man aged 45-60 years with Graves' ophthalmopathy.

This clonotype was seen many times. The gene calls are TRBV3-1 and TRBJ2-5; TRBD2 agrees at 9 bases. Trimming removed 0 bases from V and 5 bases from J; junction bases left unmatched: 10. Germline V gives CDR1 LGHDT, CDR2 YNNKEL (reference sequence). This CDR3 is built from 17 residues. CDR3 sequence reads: CASSQDGVAGVRETQYF. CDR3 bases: TGTGCCAGCAGCCAAGATGGAGTAGCGGGAGTTCGGGAGACCCAGTACTTC.

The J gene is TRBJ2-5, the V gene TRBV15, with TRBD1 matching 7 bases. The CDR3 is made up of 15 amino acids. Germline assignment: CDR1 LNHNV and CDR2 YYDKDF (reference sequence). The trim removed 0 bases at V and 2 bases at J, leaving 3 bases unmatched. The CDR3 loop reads CATSRDWGQQETQYF. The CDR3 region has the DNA TGTGCCACCAGCAGAGATTGGGGACAGCAAGAGACCCAGTACTTC.

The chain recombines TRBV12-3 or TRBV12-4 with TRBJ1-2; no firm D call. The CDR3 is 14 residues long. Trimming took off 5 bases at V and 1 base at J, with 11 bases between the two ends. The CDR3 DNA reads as TGTGCCAGCAGTCCCGCCCTTATTAACTATGGCTACACCTTC. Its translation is CASSPALINYGYTF.

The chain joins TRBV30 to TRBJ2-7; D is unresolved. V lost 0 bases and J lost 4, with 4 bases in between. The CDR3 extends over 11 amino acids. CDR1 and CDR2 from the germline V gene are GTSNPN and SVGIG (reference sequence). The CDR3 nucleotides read TGTGCCTGGAGTGTAGAGTACGAGCAGTACTTC. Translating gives CAWSVEYEQYF.

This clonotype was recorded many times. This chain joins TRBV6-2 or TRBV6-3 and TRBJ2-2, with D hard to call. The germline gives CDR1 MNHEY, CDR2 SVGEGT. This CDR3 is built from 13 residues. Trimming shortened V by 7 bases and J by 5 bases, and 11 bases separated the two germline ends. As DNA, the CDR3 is TGTGCCAGCATCCCCCAATCGACCGGGGAGCTGTTTTTT. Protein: CASIPQSTGELFF.

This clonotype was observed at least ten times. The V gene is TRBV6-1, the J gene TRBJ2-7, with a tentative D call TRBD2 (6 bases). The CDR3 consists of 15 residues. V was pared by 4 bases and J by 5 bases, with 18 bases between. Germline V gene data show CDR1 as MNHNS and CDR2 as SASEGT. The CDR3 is CASSASRDWANEQYF. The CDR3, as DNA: TGTGCCAGCAGTGCCAGCCGGGACTGGGCTAACGAGCAGTACTTC.

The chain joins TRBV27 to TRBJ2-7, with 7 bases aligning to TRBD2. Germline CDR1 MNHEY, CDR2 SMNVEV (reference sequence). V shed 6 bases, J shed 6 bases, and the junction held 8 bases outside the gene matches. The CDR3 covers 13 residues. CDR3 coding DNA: TGTGCCAGCAGGGTCGGCGGGAGTCTCGAGCAGTACTTC. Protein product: CASRVGGSLEQYF.

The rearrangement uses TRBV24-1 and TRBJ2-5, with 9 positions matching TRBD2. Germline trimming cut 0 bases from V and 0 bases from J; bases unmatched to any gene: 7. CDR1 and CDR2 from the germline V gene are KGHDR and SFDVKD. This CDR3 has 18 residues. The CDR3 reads CATSDLPSGTEYQETQYF. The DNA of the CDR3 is TGTGCCACCAGTGATTTGCCTAGCGGGACCGAATACCAAGAGACCCAGTACTTC.

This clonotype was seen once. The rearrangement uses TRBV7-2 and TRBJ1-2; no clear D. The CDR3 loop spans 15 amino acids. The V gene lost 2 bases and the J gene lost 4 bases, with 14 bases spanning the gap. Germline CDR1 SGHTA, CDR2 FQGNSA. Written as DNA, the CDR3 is TGTGCCAGCAGCTTATCGCCGCTTCCAGCCTATGGCTACACCTTC. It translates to CASSLSPLPAYGYTF.

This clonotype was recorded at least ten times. The CDR3 DNA reads TGCGCCAGCAGCTTGGCCGGGACAGGGAGGACTGAAGCTTTCTTT. This sequence encodes CASSLAGTGRTEAFF. The V gene is TRBV5-1, the J gene TRBJ1-1; 9 positions match TRBD1. CDR3 length equals 15 residues. Germline V gives CDR1 SGHRS, CDR2 YFSETQ. V dropped 0 bases and J dropped 5; count of bases not matched to a gene: 5.

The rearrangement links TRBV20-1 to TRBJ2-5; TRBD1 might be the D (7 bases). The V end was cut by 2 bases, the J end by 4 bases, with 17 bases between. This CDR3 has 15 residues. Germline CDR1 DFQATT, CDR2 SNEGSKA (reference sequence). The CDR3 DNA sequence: TGCAGTGCTAGAAGGGCAGGGGGGAGGCTAGAGACCCAGTACTTC. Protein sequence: CSARRAGGRLETQYF.

The CDR3 region has the DNA TGTGCCAGCAGAGCGACAGGGGGCGAAGAGACCCAGTACTTC. Amino acids: CASRATGGEETQYF. The J gene is TRBJ2-5, the V gene TRBV28; 10 positions agree with TRBD1. Trimming took 6 bases from V and 3 from J; bases not matched to a gene: 4. Germline V gene sequence: CDR1 MDHEN, CDR2 SYDVKM. The CDR3 runs 14 residues.

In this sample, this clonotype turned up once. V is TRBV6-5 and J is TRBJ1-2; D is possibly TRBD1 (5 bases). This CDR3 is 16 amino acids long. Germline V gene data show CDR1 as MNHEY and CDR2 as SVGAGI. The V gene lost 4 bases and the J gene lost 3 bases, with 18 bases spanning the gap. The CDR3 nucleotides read TGTGCCAGCAGTTTTGGTATGGGGGTGGTTGACTATGGCTACACCTTC. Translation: CASSFGMGVVDYGYTF.

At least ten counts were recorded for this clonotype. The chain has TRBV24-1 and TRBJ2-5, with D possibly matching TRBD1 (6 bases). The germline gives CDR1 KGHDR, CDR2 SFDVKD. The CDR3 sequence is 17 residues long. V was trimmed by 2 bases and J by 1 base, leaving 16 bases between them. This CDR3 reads CATSDSIGQTLQETQYF. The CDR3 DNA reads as TGTGCCACCAGTGATTCGATAGGACAGACACTCCAAGAGACCCAGTACTTC.

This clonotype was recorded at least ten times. The DNA for the CDR3 is TGTGCCAGCAGTTACTCAGGGTGGGGCTACACCTTC. Translation: CASSYSGWGYTF. This rearrangement joins TRBV6-5 to TRBJ1-2; D gene uncertain. V lost 0 bases to trimming and J lost 8 bases, with 7 bases between them. The CDR3 length is 12 residues. Germline loops: CDR1 MNHEY, CDR2 SVGAGI.

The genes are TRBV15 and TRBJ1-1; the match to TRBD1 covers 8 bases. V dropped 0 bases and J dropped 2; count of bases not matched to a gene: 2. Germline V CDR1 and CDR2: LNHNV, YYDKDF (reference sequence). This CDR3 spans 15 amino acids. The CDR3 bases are TGTGCCACCAGCAGAGACAGGGGGCTTAACACTGAAGCTTTCTTT. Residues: CATSRDRGLNTEAFF.

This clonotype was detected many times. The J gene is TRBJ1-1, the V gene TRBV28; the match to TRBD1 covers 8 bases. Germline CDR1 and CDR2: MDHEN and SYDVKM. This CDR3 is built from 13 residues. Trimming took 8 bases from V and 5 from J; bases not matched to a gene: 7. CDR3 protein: CASRRRDRTEAFF. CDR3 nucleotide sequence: TGTGCCAGCCGTCGGAGGGACAGGACTGAAGCTTTCTTT.

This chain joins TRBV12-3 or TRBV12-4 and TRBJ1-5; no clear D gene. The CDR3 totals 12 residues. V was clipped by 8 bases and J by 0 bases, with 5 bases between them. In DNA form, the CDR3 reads TGTGCCAGCTGTGATAGCAATCAGCCCCAGCATTTT. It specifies CASCDSNQPQHF.

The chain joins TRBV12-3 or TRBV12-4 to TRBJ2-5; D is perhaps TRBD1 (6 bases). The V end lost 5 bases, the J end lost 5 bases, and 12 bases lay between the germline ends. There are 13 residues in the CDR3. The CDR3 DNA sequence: TGTGCCAGCAGTAGGGGGATGGGGGAGACCCAGTACTTC. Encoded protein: CASSRGMGETQYF.

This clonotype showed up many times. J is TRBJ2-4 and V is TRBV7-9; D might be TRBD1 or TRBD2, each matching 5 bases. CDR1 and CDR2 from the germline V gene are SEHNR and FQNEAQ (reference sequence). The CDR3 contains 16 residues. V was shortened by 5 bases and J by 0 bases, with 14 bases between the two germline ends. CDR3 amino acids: CASSPTPGTAKNIQYF. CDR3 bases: TGTGCCAGCAGCCCAACTCCCGGGACAGCCAAAAACATTCAGTACTTC.